The clone carrying this T cell receptor (beta chain) was found once. Its specificity is not known. This entry is derived from a study of radiotherapy plus CTLA-4 blockade in lung cancer. As for the study in general: Disease control was seen in about 34% of patients, objective responses in 18%. Findings and caveats of the study: Some TCR clones had been derived from tumors. These clones expanded in peripheral blood after radiotherapy plus ipilimumab.

The CDR3 runs 12 residues. The V end was cut by 0 bases, the J end by 6 bases, with 8 bases between. The germline V gene has CDR1 GTSNPN and CDR2 SVGIG (reference sequence). The repertoire was sequenced with immunoSEQ multiplex PCR; TCRdb's copy has only in-frame clones and lacks some. The top ten clones hold 35% to 50% of a sample with 55,000 to 80,000 clones, about nine tenths of them seen once. Ipilimumab CTLA-4 blockade and focal radiation were given to patients with chemo-refractory metastatic non-small-cell lung cancer. The clonotype originates from a human donor with non-small cell lung cancer that progressed on radiotherapy plus ipilimumab. Sequences were derived from peripheral blood, sampled from a patient treated with radiotherapy plus ipilimumab. The chain carries TRBV30 and TRBJ2-5; a weak D match, TRBD1 (6 bases). CDR3 coding DNA: TGTGCCTGGAGTGTACGGGACAAGACCCAGTACTTC. Encoded protein: CAWSVRDKTQYF.